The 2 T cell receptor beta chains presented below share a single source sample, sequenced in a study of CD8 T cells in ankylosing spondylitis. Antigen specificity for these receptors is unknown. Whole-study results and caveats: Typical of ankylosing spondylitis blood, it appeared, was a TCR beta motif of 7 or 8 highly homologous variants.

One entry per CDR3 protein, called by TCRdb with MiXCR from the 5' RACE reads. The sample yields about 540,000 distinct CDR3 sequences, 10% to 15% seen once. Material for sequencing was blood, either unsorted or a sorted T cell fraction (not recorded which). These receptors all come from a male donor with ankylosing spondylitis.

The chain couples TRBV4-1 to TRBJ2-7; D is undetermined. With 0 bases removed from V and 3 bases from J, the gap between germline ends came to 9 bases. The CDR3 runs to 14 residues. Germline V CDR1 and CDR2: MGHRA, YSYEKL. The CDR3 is CASSQDNTGYEQYV. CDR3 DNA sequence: TGCGCCAGCAGCCAAGATAACACTGGCTACGAGCAGTACGTC.

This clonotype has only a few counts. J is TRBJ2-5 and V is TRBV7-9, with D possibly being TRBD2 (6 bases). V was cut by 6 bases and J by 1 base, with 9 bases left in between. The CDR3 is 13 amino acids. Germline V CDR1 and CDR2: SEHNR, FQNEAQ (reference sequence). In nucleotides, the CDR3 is TGTGCCAGCAGAAGACTAGTCCAAGAGACCCAGTACTTC. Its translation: CASRRLVQETQYF.